This TCR beta chain was recovered during a study of post-analysis software for immune sequencing data. Study-level background: Courses of disease covered relapsing-remitting, secondary progressive and progressive-relapsing multiple sclerosis. Whole-study findings and limits: With TRBV5-6, TRBV5-1 and TRBV20-1 included, roughly five TRBV segments were more frequent in patients than in controls. The authors found that F measure strongly co-clustered same-batch samples. Significantly lower normalized Chao1 diversity was seen in multiple sclerosis patients than in controls.

The authors incorporated unique molecular identifiers into the TCR beta cDNA libraries. TCRdb reprocessed the PCR reads with MiXCR, giving one entry per CDR3 protein. The table records roughly 800,000 distinct CDR3 sequences, roughly 50% of them present only once. The sample holds one count of this clonotype. Its antigen is unknown. The germline V gene encodes CDR1 SGHAT and CDR2 FQDESV (reference sequence). J gave up 5 bases and V 5 bases, and 9 bases lay outside the gene matches. This CDR3 has 15 residues. J is TRBJ2-3 and V is TRBV11-1; 8 nucleotides line up with TRBD1. Input material: blood. This sequence was found in a girl between 10 and 17 years old with multiple sclerosis. The DNA for the CDR3 is TGTGCCAGCAGCCCCAGGGGGCGCGGGGAAGATACGCAGTATTTT. This encodes CASSPRGRGEDTQYF.